The 17 T cell receptor beta chains below were found in one sample sequenced in a study of shared clonotypes between healthy human individuals. The repertoire was sequenced with immunoSEQ multiplex PCR; TCRdb's copy has only in-frame clones and lacks some. The sample has fewer than 3 million clones, roughly 90% seen once. Sequenced input: naive CD4+ T cells from PBMCs. Subset defined: CD45RA+ positively selected. All receptors come from a man between 18 and 35 years old in good health. Some clones in this sample may be carry-over from other donors' samples.

The chain employs TRBV18 and TRBJ2-3, with 7 nucleotides matching TRBD2. CDR1 is KGHSH and CDR2 is LQKENI in the germline V gene. The CDR3 totals 16 residues. The ends lost 6 bases at V and 1 base at J; junction bases unmatched: 10. In DNA form, the CDR3 reads TGTGCCAGCTCCCCTCAATCCCTAGCGGGCACAGATACGCAGTATTTT. This encodes CASSPQSLAGTDTQYF. Variable domain in full (rest from reference TRBV18 and TRBJ2-3): NAGVMQNPRHLVRRRGQEARLRCSPMKGHSHVYWYRQLPEEGLKFMVYLQKENIIDESGMPKERFSAEFPKEGPSILRIQQVVRGDSAAYFCASSPQSLAGTDTQYFGPGTRLTVL.

V and J are TRBV11-2 and TRBJ2-2; 8 nucleotides line up with TRBD1. J gave up 4 bases and V 7 bases, and 5 bases lay outside the gene matches. This CDR3 spans 14 amino acids. The germline V gene encodes CDR1 SGHAT and CDR2 FQNNGV. The CDR3 nucleotides are TGTGCCAGCACCAGGACAGGGAGCACCGGGGAGCTGTTTTTT. Its protein product is CASTRTGSTGELFF.

The chain is built from TRBV19 and TRBJ2-2; 7 bases fit TRBD1. In germline, CDR1 is LNHDA, CDR2 SQIVND (reference sequence). The V and J ends lost 6 bases and 5 bases, in that order; junction bases with no gene match: 12. This CDR3 comprises 16 residues. The CDR3 nucleotides read TGTGCCAGTAGGGTAAGAAGGGACAGAGTAACCGGGGAGCTGTTTTTT. Encoded protein: CASRVRRDRVTGELFF.

This chain connects TRBV7-3 to TRBJ2-1; D is unclear. The germline V gene has CDR1 SGHTA and CDR2 FQGTGA. Trimming took 5 bases from V and 0 from J, leaving 14 bases between them. The CDR3 spans 16 residues. The CDR3 spells CASSPRIGTSYNEQFF. The DNA for the CDR3 is TGTGCCAGCAGCCCCCGTATTGGAACCTCCTACAATGAGCAGTTCTTC. The full variable domain, with the rest looked up from reference TRBV7-3 and TRBJ2-1, is GAGVSQTPSNKVTEKGKYVELRCDPISGHTALYWYRQSLGQGPEFLIYFQGTGAADDSGLPNDRFFAVRPEGSVSTLKIQRTERGDSAVYLCASSPRIGTSYNEQFFGPGTRLTVL.

This chain uses TRBV7-2 with TRBJ2-7; D is unresolved. Germline V gene lookup returns CDR1 SGHTA and CDR2 FQGNSA. The length of the CDR3 is 15 residues. V was clipped by 0 bases and J by 2 bases, with 11 bases between them. The CDR3: CASSLALEVTYEQYF. The CDR3 DNA reads as TGTGCCAGCAGCTTAGCGCTCGAGGTTACCTACGAGCAGTACTTC.

This sequence joins TRBV10-3 and TRBJ2-5, with D possibly being TRBD1 or TRBD2 (5 bases each). The V gene lost 4 bases and the J gene lost 5 bases, with 11 bases spanning the gap. Germline CDR1 ENHRY, CDR2 SYGVKD. The CDR3 contains 13 residues. The CDR3 spells CAISGGFEETQYF. The CDR3 coding sequence is TGTGCCATCAGTGGGGGGTTCGAGGAGACCCAGTACTTC.

A note on this clone: The sample carries other DNA sequences with the same CDR3. The chain's CDR3 is CASSSGGSNQPQHF. CDR3 DNA sequence: TGTGCCAGCAGCTCAGGGGGAAGCAATCAGCCCCAGCATTTT. The chain combines TRBV5-6 with TRBJ1-5, with 7 positions matching TRBD1. CDR3 length: 14 residues. V shed 3 bases, J shed 1 base, and the junction held 1 base outside the gene matches. The germline gives CDR1 SGHDT, CDR2 YYEEEE.

The chain recombines TRBV28 with TRBJ1-5; TRBD1 might be the D (6 bases). Germline V lookup: CDR1 MDHEN, CDR2 SYDVKM. The CDR3 runs to 14 residues. Trimming cost V 2 bases and J 5 bases, with 10 bases left between them. The CDR3 region is CASSLKGGDQPQHF. DNA for the CDR3: TGTGCCAGCAGTTTAAAGGGGGGGGATCAGCCCCAGCATTTT.

The chain has TRBV18 and TRBJ2-5, with a weak D call TRBD1 (5 bases). Germline V gene sequence: CDR1 KGHSH, CDR2 LQKENI. The CDR3 has 15 residues. V lost 4 bases, J lost 2 bases, and 14 bases lay in between. The CDR3, as DNA: TGTGCCAGCTCACTGACCAGGGCGCAGCAAGAGACCCAGTACTTC. Amino acids: CASSLTRAQQETQYF.

Details on this clone: Distinct nucleotide sequences in the sample also encode this CDR3. V usage is TRBV5-1 and J usage is TRBJ2-1; 11 bases align to TRBD2. The CDR3 sequence is 15 residues long. The trim removed 3 bases at V and 4 bases at J, leaving 3 bases unmatched. Germline loops: CDR1 SGHRS, CDR2 YFSETQ. CDR3 bases: TGCGCCAGCAGCTCGGGACTAGCGGATTACAATGAGCAGTTCTTC. This codes for CASSSGLADYNEQFF.

J is TRBJ2-5 and V is TRBV6-5; possible D gene TRBD2, 5 bases. TRBJ2-7 matches the DNA end more closely, so the J call is doubtful. The CDR3 runs to 15 residues. Germline V gene data show CDR1 as MNHEY and CDR2 as SVGAGI. CDR3 protein: CASTPNRGIAYEQYF. CDR3 nucleotide sequence: TGTGCCAGCACCCCTAACCGGGGAATCGCCTACGAGCAGTACTTC.

This clone was seen only a few times. V gene TRBV5-1 combines with J gene TRBJ2-7; 9 bases are shared with TRBD2. V lost 2 bases and J lost 3; bases outside the gene matches: 9. The germline CDR1 and CDR2 sequences are SGHRS and YFSETQ. CDR3 size: 16 residues. CDR3 residues: CASSLRPTSGDYEQYF. The CDR3 coding sequence is TGCGCCAGCAGCTTAAGACCGACTAGCGGAGACTACGAGCAGTACTTC.

V and J are TRBV7-2 and TRBJ2-5; no reliable D call. Trimming left V 1 base short and J 4 bases short, with 10 bases between. The germline gives CDR1 SGHTA, CDR2 FQGNSA. CDR3 size: 14 residues. Written as DNA, the CDR3 is TGTGCCAGCAGCTTAGTTCCCATTGCAGAGACCCAGTACTTC. It is translated as CASSLVPIAETQYF.

J is TRBJ1-1 and V is TRBV25-1; D is perhaps TRBD1 (5 bases). The CDR3 extends over 13 amino acids. V dropped 4 bases and J dropped 4 bases, with 10 bases sitting between them. Germline lookup yields CDR1 MGHDK and CDR2 SYGVNS. The CDR3 bases are TGTGCCAGCAGTGTAGGACACGGCACTGAAGCTTTCTTT. This sequence encodes CASSVGHGTEAFF. Complete variable domain (other parts from reference TRBV25-1 and TRBJ1-1): EADIYQTPRYLVIGTGKKITLECSQTMGHDKMYWYQQDPGMELHLIHYSYGVNSTEKGDLSSESTVSRIRTEHFPLTLESARPSHTSQYLCASSVGHGTEAFFGQGTRLTVV.

The V gene is TRBV5-4, the J gene TRBJ2-2, with unresolved D. This CDR3 has 15 residues. CDR1 and CDR2 (germline): SGHNT, YYREEE (reference sequence). V dropped 4 bases and J dropped 6 bases, with 16 bases sitting between them. The DNA for the CDR3 is TGTGCCAGCAGCCCCTTAAGCACTCAACCCGGGGAGCTGTTTTTT. Translated: CASSPLSTQPGELFF.

As for this clone: The same CDR3 is also encoded by other DNA sequences in this sample. The V and J genes are TRBV30 and TRBJ2-3; D possibly corresponds to TRBD2 (7 bases). The CDR3 totals 14 residues. Deletions cut 2 bases from V and 3 bases from J, with 12 bases between. Germline CDR1 GTSNPN, CDR2 SVGIG (reference sequence). The CDR3 nucleotides are TGTGCCTGGAGTAGAGGGGGAGGGACAGATACGCAGTATTTT. Translating gives CAWSRGGGTDTQYF.

The chain employs TRBV10-3 and TRBJ2-7, with D possibly TRBD2 on 5 matching bases. Germline CDR1 reads ENHRY; CDR2 reads SYGVKD. V was cut by 0 bases and J by 5 bases, with 11 bases left in between. The CDR3 totals 14 residues. Written as DNA, the CDR3 is TGTGCCATCAGTGAGTCGACCCGGCGGGACGAGCAGTACTTC. Protein sequence: CAISESTRRDEQYF.